The text below deals with one T cell receptor (beta chain). A much larger clone differs from this one at a single base, so this may be a read error. These data belong to a study of T cells in Graves' hyperthyroidism and ophthalmopathy. TCR beta CDR3 regions were amplified from RNA transcripts. HTBI primers were employed in a first-round RT-PCR of the TCR CDR3. TCRdb reprocessed the multiplex PCR reads with MiXCR, giving one entry per CDR3 protein. The sample has hundreds of thousands of distinct CDR3 sequences; around 19% are singletons. Not enrolled were patients with uncontrolled infection, other autoimmune disease, pregnancy or lactation. Diagnoses rested on clinical symptoms, serum thyroxine and TRAb, thyroid ultrasound and orbital computed tomography. Germline CDR1 DFQATT, CDR2 SNEGSKA (reference sequence). The CDR3 covers 13 residues. J gave up 6 bases and V 3 bases, and 6 bases lay outside the gene matches.

The chain has TRBV20-1 and TRBJ1-2, with 8 bases lining up with TRBD1. The sequence derives from a woman between 50 and 59 years old with Graves' hyperthyroidism that later progressed to Graves' ophthalmopathy. The sequenced sample consisted of blood. The CDR3 nucleotides read TGCAGTGCTAGCCCAGGACAGGGCCATGGCTACACCTTC. This codes for CSASPGQGHGYTF.